The 23 T cell receptor beta chains listed next were all sequenced from one sample in a study of blood T cell repertoires in COVID-19. Sequencing was performed with immunoSEQ multiplex PCR; in TCRdb, only in-frame clones are kept and a portion is missing. The profile shows approximately 70,000 clones, 91% of them singletons. Sequencing input: peripheral blood. Every receptor here comes from a human donor with active COVID-19. The donor label of this sample is uncertain.

The chain couples TRBV3-1 (or the pseudogene TRBV3-2) to TRBJ2-7, with 9 bases matching TRBD1. The CDR3 has 15 amino acids. CDR1 is LGHDT, CDR2 YNNKEL, per germline (reference sequence). V gave up 4 bases and J gave up 3 bases; unmatched junction bases: 7. This chain's CDR3 is CASSLSQGALYEQYF. CDR3 nucleotide sequence: TGTGCCAGCAGCCTGTCACAGGGGGCCCTCTACGAGCAGTACTTC.

This clone was found once. The gene calls are TRBV30 and TRBJ2-7; D unresolved. V lost 1 base and J 2 bases, leaving 9 bases between the germline ends. The CDR3 has 13 residues. Looked up from germline, CDR1 is GTSNPN and CDR2 is SVGIG (reference sequence). DNA of the CDR3: TGTGCCTGGAGTGGCCGCAGTGCCTACGAGCAGTACTTC. Amino acid sequence: CAWSGRSAYEQYF.

The V call is TRBV11-3, the J call TRBJ2-1; TRBD2 is a possible D gene (5 bases). CDR3 length: 14 amino acids. Trimming removed 4 bases from V and 4 bases from J, with 11 bases in between. Germline CDR1 SGHNT, CDR2 YENEEA. CDR3: CASSSTEGYNEQFF. The CDR3 region has the DNA TGTGCCAGCAGCTCGACCGAGGGTTACAATGAGCAGTTCTTC.

The chain joins TRBV29-1 to TRBJ2-1; D gene ambiguous. Trimming stripped 1 base from V and 8 bases from J, with 9 bases between. Germline loops: CDR1 SQVTM, CDR2 ANQGSEA. The CDR3 length is 12 residues. Here the CDR3 DNA reads TGCAGCGTTGAAGTGGCGGCGGATGAGCAGTTCTTC. The encoded protein is CSVEVAADEQFF.

The sample holds a few counts of this clone. This chain links TRBV19 with TRBJ2-7; a possible D gene is TRBD1 (6 bases). Trimming shortened V by 5 bases and J by 7 bases, and 21 bases separated the two germline ends. CDR1 and CDR2 from the germline V gene are LNHDA and SQIVND (reference sequence). The CDR3 runs to 15 residues. CDR3 DNA: TGTGCCAGTAGTCTACAGACAGGAAGTTTGTGGGAGCAGTACTTC. Encoded protein: CASSLQTGSLWEQYF.

The chain has TRBV15 and TRBJ2-3; D is undetermined. Germline V gene sequence: CDR1 LNHNV, CDR2 YYDKDF (reference sequence). The CDR3 covers 14 residues. Trimming pared 1 base from V and 2 bases from J, leaving 7 bases between. The CDR3 here is CATSRVQPTDTQYF. The CDR3 DNA reads as TGTGCCACCAGCAGAGTACAGCCCACAGATACGCAGTATTTT.

This clone was picked up one time. The chain couples TRBV29-1 to TRBJ2-3, with 9 positions matching TRBD2. The junction had 6 bases not matched to a gene; V was cut back by 4 bases and J by 4 bases. Germline-derived CDR1 and CDR2 are SQVTM and ANQGSEA. CDR3 length equals 14 residues. The CDR3 DNA follows: TGCAGCGTTGTAAAAGCGGGAGGACCAGATACGCAGTATTTT. It specifies CSVVKAGGPDTQYF.

DNA for the CDR3: TGTGCCAGCGGACTAGCGGCTTCCGAGCAGTACTTC. Translating it yields CASGLAASEQYF. The rearrangement joins TRBV28 to TRBJ2-7; 10 bases map to TRBD2. The V and J ends lost 8 bases and 6 bases, in that order; junction bases with no gene match: 4. CDR1 is MDHEN, CDR2 SYDVKM, per germline. The CDR3 spans 12 residues.

This rearrangement joins TRBV7-9 to TRBJ1-2, with D possibly matching TRBD1 (5 bases). The CDR3 is 12 amino acids. The germline V gene has CDR1 SEHNR and CDR2 FQNEAQ (reference sequence). Trimming pared 5 bases from V and 4 bases from J, leaving 8 bases between. CDR3 sequence (DNA): TGTGCCAGCAGCCCAACAGGCTATGGCTACACCTTC. Amino acids: CASSPTGYGYTF.

J is TRBJ2-7 and V is TRBV18, with D unresolved. Trimming shortened V by 3 bases and J by 2 bases, and 2 bases separated the two germline ends. The germline gives CDR1 KGHSH, CDR2 LQKENI. The CDR3 extends over 11 amino acids. Written as DNA, the CDR3 is TGTGCCAGCTCACCCGCCTACGAGCAGTACTTC. The encoded protein is CASSPAYEQYF.

J is TRBJ1-1 and V is TRBV11-2, with 9 bases identical to TRBD1. V shed 1 base, J shed 9 bases, and the junction held 3 bases outside the gene matches. The CDR3 is made up of 13 amino acids. Germline loops: CDR1 SGHAT, CDR2 FQNNGV. This chain's CDR3 is CASSLGTGVQAFF. The CDR3 DNA reads as TGTGCCAGCAGCTTAGGGACAGGGGTGCAAGCTTTCTTT.

This chain uses TRBV19 with TRBJ2-5, with 9 bases identical to TRBD1. Germline CDR1 is LNHDA and CDR2 is SQIVND (reference sequence). J gave up 5 bases and V 3 bases, and 13 bases lay outside the gene matches. The CDR3 spans 17 residues. For the CDR3, the DNA is TGTGCCAGTAGTATGGGGACAGGGACCGTATTGGGGGAGACCCAGTACTTC. Translation: CASSMGTGTVLGETQYF. Variable domain in full (rest from reference TRBV19 and TRBJ2-5): DGGITQSPKYLFRKEGQNVTLSCEQNLNHDAMYWYRQDPGQGLRLIYYSQIVNDFQKGDIAEGYSVSREKKESFPLTVTSAQKNPTAFYLCASSMGTGTVLGETQYFGPGTRLLVL.

This chain links TRBV11-2 with TRBJ1-5, with 7 positions matching TRBD1. The V segment lost 5 bases and the J segment 7 bases; nucleotides outside the gene matches: 14. This CDR3 has 16 residues. Germline V gene sequence: CDR1 SGHAT, CDR2 FQNNGV. In nucleotides, the CDR3 is TGTGCCAGCAGCCCCCTCCAGGGGGGCGCCGGGCAGCCCCAGCATTTT. Its protein product is CASSPLQGGAGQPQHF.

This chain connects TRBV5-8 to TRBJ2-6, with 11 bases that match TRBD2. The germline V gene has CDR1 SGHTS and CDR2 YDEGEE. Losses at the gene ends were 4 bases for V and 1 base for J; bases not matched to a gene: 4. This CDR3 spans 17 amino acids. CDR3 DNA: TGTGCCAGCAGCGCACTAGCGGGAGTATCTGGGGCCAACGTCCTGACTTTC. Translating it yields CASSALAGVSGANVLTF. Complete variable domain (other parts from reference TRBV5-8 and TRBJ2-6): EAGVTQSPTHLIKTRGQQATLRCSPISGHTSVYWYQQALGLGLQFLLWYDEGEERNRGNFPPRFSGRQFPNYSSELNVNALELEDSALYLCASSALAGVSGANVLTFGAGSRLTVL.

The chain has TRBV6-2 or TRBV6-3 and TRBJ2-1; TRBD2 aligns across 8 bases. Germline V CDR1 and CDR2: MNHEY, SVGEGT. With V trimmed by 5 bases and J by 3 bases, 12 bases remained unmatched. This CDR3 contains 17 residues. Here the CDR3 reads CASSDGRASGSYNEQFF. CDR3 coding DNA: TGTGCCAGCAGTGACGGGAGGGCGAGCGGGAGCTACAATGAGCAGTTCTTC.

In DNA form, the CDR3 reads TGTGCCAGCAGCCCTCACGGGACAGGGAGGGATCAGCCCCAGCATTTT. Its protein product is CASSPHGTGRDQPQHF. The rearrangement uses TRBV3-1 (or the pseudogene TRBV3-2) and TRBJ1-5, with 9 bases matching TRBD1. Germline V CDR1 and CDR2: LGHDT, YNNKEL (reference sequence). V was clipped by 4 bases and J by 5 bases; unmatched bases: 9. This CDR3 spans 16 amino acids.

V and J are TRBV28 and TRBJ1-5; TRBD1 agrees at 7 bases. J lost 5 bases, V lost 6 bases, and 7 bases had no gene match. The germline V gene encodes CDR1 MDHEN and CDR2 SYDVKM. The CDR3 loop spans 14 amino acids. The CDR3 DNA follows: TGTGCCAGCAGGAATTCCGGGACAGATCAGCCCCAGCATTTT. Translating gives CASRNSGTDQPQHF.

The chain couples TRBV7-2 to TRBJ1-5; D is possibly TRBD1 (5 bases). Per the germline V gene, CDR1 is SGHTA and CDR2 is FQGNSA. V shed 4 bases and J shed 1 base, with 8 bases lying between them. The CDR3 is 14 amino acids. CDR3 residues: CASSSGDSNQPQHF. CDR3 nucleotide sequence: TGTGCCAGCAGCTCGGGGGACAGCAATCAGCCCCAGCATTTT. Supplemented by reference TRBV7-2 and TRBJ1-5, the full variable domain reads GAGVSQSPSNKVTEKGKDVELRCDPISGHTALYWYRQSLGQGLEFLIYFQGNSAPDKSGLPSDRFSAERTGGSVSTLTIQRTQQEDSAVYLCASSSGDSNQPQHFGDGTRLSIL.

The V gene is TRBV6-2 or TRBV6-3, the J gene TRBJ1-1, with no clear D. CDR1 MNHEY and CDR2 SVGEGT come from the germline V gene. CDR3 length: 13 residues. The V and J ends lost 0 bases and 11 bases respectively, with 13 bases between them. The CDR3 sequence is CASSYSNAVRAFF. CDR3 nucleotides: TGTGCCAGCAGTTACTCGAACGCCGTGAGGGCTTTCTTT.

The rearrangement joins TRBV7-2 to TRBJ2-7; tentatively, D is TRBD2 (5 bases). V was shortened by 3 bases and J by 5 bases, with 14 bases between the two germline ends. The CDR3 loop spans 14 amino acids. Looked up from germline, CDR1 is SGHTA and CDR2 is FQGNSA. This CDR3 reads CASSFRTPPDEQYF. DNA for the CDR3: TGTGCCAGCAGCTTTAGGACTCCCCCAGACGAGCAGTACTTC.

This clone was detected only once. The CDR3 bases are TGTGCCACCAGACAGGGATCCTACGAGCAGTACTTC. Amino acid sequence: CATRQGSYEQYF. V is TRBV28 and J is TRBJ2-7; the match to TRBD1 covers 7 bases. In germline, CDR1 is MDHEN, CDR2 SYDVKM. The CDR3 runs to 12 residues. Germline trimming cut 10 bases from V and 1 base from J; bases unmatched to any gene: 4.

CDR3 bases: TGCGCCAGCAGTGAAGCGCCGGGAGCGGGTGGAACGCCGGGGCAGTATTTT. Its translation: CASSEAPGAGGTPGQYF. The gene calls are TRBV10-1 and TRBJ2-3; tentatively, D is TRBD2 (6 bases). The CDR3 totals 17 residues. Germline-derived CDR1 and CDR2 are WNHNN and SYGVQD (reference sequence). V was shortened by 3 bases and J by 11 bases, with 27 bases between the two germline ends.

The chain employs TRBV19 and TRBJ1-5, with D possibly TRBD1 on 6 matching bases. The CDR3 has 16 residues. Germline assignment: CDR1 LNHDA and CDR2 SQIVND (reference sequence). The germline V and J ends were trimmed by 1 base and 0 bases, with 10 bases remaining between them. CDR3 sequence reads: CASSIAGVHSNQPQHF. CDR3 sequence (DNA): TGTGCCAGTAGTATAGCAGGGGTGCATAGCAATCAGCCCCAGCATTTT.